This TCR beta chain came from a study of cytomegalovirus exposure and HLA in healthy donors. The length of the CDR3 is 13 residues. V was clipped by 4 bases and J by 0 bases, with 7 bases between them. The germline gives CDR1 LGHNA, CDR2 YNFKEQ. 13 Jbeta primers and 60 Vbeta primers were used for the PCR. The data were produced by immunoSEQ multiplex PCR, yet TCRdb's version contains in-frame clones alone and is incomplete. The table includes some 90,000 clones, 75% to 90% detected once. The clonotype originates from a middle-aged man in good health and CMV-seropositive. The chain joins TRBV4-2 to TRBJ2-7; tentatively, D is TRBD1 (6 bases). The specimen sequenced was PBMCs. CDR3 sequence: CASSRDNSYEQYF. The CDR3 DNA reads TGTGCCAGCAGCCGGGACAACTCCTACGAGCAGTACTTC.